The sequence of this T cell receptor (beta chain) was determined in a study of blood T cell repertoires in COVID-19. Looking at the study overall: Both acute and convalescent COVID-19 samples were obtained from the United States, Italy and Spain. From T cells, B-cell-depleted T cells, or PBMCs came the material, which was cDNA or gDNA.

This clone was detected only once. Trimming left V 5 bases short and J 2 bases short, with 16 bases between. The CDR3 spans 17 residues. CDR1 and CDR2 from the germline V gene are LNHDA and SQIVND (reference sequence). Generated by immunoSEQ multiplex PCR, the TCRdb table keeps only in-frame clones and is missing some. The data contain under 200,000 clones, roughly 84% of them singletons. In terms of age and location, participants ranged from roughly 18 to 90 years and lived in fewer than 30 US areas. The study assigned cohorts using participant-reported clinical history. The sequenced sample consisted of PBMCs or T cells enriched from blood (not recorded which). The rearrangement uses TRBV19 and TRBJ2-6, with D maybe TRBD2 (6 bases). The clonotype originates from a woman aged 55-70 years who had recovered from COVID-19. CDR3 sequence: CASSRVGTLAGANVLTF. The CDR3 DNA is TGTGCCAGTAGTCGTGTAGGGACTCTAGCTGGGGCCAACGTCCTGACTTTC.